The TCR beta chain under discussion was sequenced for a study of radiotherapy plus CTLA-4 blockade in lung cancer. CDR1 and CDR2 from the germline V gene are SQVTM and ANQGSEA. The CDR3 runs 14 residues. Trimming took 7 bases from V and 7 from J; bases not matched to a gene: 14. Assay: immunoSEQ multiplex PCR; the TCRdb copy retains only in-frame clones and omits some. The data hold about 120,000 clones, with 70% to 85% observed a single time. The sequenced sample was peripheral blood, obtained from a patient treated with radiotherapy plus ipilimumab. The genes are TRBV29-1 and TRBJ1-2; 8 bases are a match to TRBD1. This clonotype was sampled from a human donor with non-small cell lung cancer that progressed on radiotherapy plus ipilimumab. Some clones in this sample may be carry-over from other donors' samples. In DNA, the CDR3 is TGCAGCGCCAAGGACAGGGTCGTCGTTCGTGGCTACACCTTC. This gives the protein CSAKDRVVVRGYTF. Full variable domain (outside the CDR3, taken from reference TRBV29-1 and TRBJ1-2): SAVISQKPSRDICQRGTSLTIQCQVDSQVTMMFWYRQQPGQSLTLIATANQGSEATYESGFVIDKFPISRPNLTFSTLTVSNMSPEDSSIYLCSAKDRVVVRGYTFGSGTRLTVV.